The rows below give T cell receptor beta chains drawn from one sample of a study of blood T cell dynamics during melanoma immunotherapy. Measured with immunoSEQ multiplex PCR; TCRdb has only the in-frame clones, and not every one. The table lists some 13,000 clones, around 90% of them singletons, with roughly 0.17% in the top ten. Sequencing used effector memory CD8+ T cells from blood, obtained from a patient treated with checkpoint blockade. Receptors were obtained from a human donor with melanoma. Both conserved end residues are part of each CDR3. D genes are given only for firm matches. Clone size is not always given. Where it is, it says once, few, many or a class for expanded clones.

d_call	clone_size	v_call	j_call	cdr3_aa	cdr3_nt
-	-	TRBV7-9	TRBJ1-2	CASSLGRDWGYTF	TGTGCCAGCAGCTTAGGTCGGGACTGGGGCTACACCTTC
-	-	TRBV29-1	TRBJ2-7	CSVEEWGPSYYEQYF	TGCAGCGTTGAAGAATGGGGGCCTTCTTACTACGAGCAGTACTTC
TRBD1	-	TRBV7-7	TRBJ2-7	CASSLGTGSYEQYF	TGTGCTAGCAGCTTAGGGACAGGCTCCTACGAGCAGTACTTC
-	once	TRBV27	TRBJ2-3	CASSLAGSSTDTQYF	TGTGCCAGCAGTTTAGCGGGATCTAGCACAGATACGCAGTATTTT
-	-	TRBV5-6	TRBJ2-7	CASSLGVFDEQYF	TGTGCCAGCAGCTTGGGGGTTTTCGACGAGCAGTACTTC
-	-	TRBV4-1	TRBJ2-5	CASSSRDTTQETQYF	TGCGCCAGCAGCTCCCGGGACACAACTCAAGAGACCCAGTACTTC
TRBD1	-	TRBV19	TRBJ1-5	CASSIGTASNQPQHF	TGTGCCAGTAGTATTGGGACAGCTAGCAATCAGCCCCAGCATTTT
TRBD1	-	TRBV12-5	TRBJ1-1	CASAPGQGGTEAFF	TGTGCTAGTGCCCCCGGACAGGGAGGAACTGAAGCTTTCTTT
-	-	TRBV7-9	TRBJ1-2	CASSFRDNYGYTF	TGTGCCAGCAGCTTCCGGGACAATTATGGCTACACCTTC
-	-	TRBV10-3	TRBJ1-5	CAISESGSNQPQHF	TGTGCCATCAGTGAGTCAGGTAGCAATCAGCCCCAGCATTTT
TRBD2	-	TRBV7-6	TRBJ2-1	CASSHRGGRESNEQFF	TGTGCCAGCAGCCACCGGGGAGGGCGGGAGTCCAATGAGCAGTTCTTC
-	once	TRBV19	TRBJ2-7	CASSPRVAAYEQYF	TGTGCCAGTAGTCCCCGGGTAGCCGCCTACGAGCAGTACTTC
-	once	TRBV28	TRBJ2-5	CASSPRRELETQYF	TGTGCCAGCAGTCCCCGCAGGGAGTTAGAGACCCAGTACTTC
-	-	TRBV4-3	TRBJ2-2	CASSQDVRGRDFNTGELFF	TGCGCCAGCAGCCAAGATGTCAGGGGCAGGGACTTCAACACCGGGGAGCTGTTTTTT
TRBD2	-	TRBV2	TRBJ2-1	CASGGWRESFEQFF	TGTGCCAGCGGCGGTTGGCGGGAGTCTTTTGAGCAGTTCTTC
TRBD2	-	TRBV9	TRBJ2-7	CASSVSGGSSYEQYF	TGTGCCAGCAGCGTTAGTGGCGGGAGCTCCTACGAGCAGTACTTC
-	-	TRBV9	TRBJ1-4	CASSEWGDLNEKLFF	TGTGCCAGCAGCGAGTGGGGAGACCTTAATGAAAAACTGTTTTTT
TRBD1	-	TRBV4-3	TRBJ2-2	CASSRIDRGLNTGELFF	TGCGCCAGCAGCCGCATCGACAGGGGCCTGAACACCGGGGAGCTGTTTTTT
TRBD2	once	TRBV9	TRBJ2-2	CASSATGGNTGELFF	TGTGCCAGCAGCGCCACGGGAGGGAACACCGGGGAGCTGTTTTTT
-	-	TRBV25-1	TRBJ1-1	CASSELLGLGTEAFF	TGTGCCAGCAGTGAATTGCTGGGGCTGGGCACTGAAGCTTTCTTT
TRBD1	-	TRBV7-3	TRBJ2-5	CASSATGGLETQYF	TGTGCCAGCAGCGCGACAGGGGGCCTGGAGACCCAGTACTTC
-	-	TRBV19	TRBJ1-2	CASRTGMYGYTF	TGTGCCAGTAGGACAGGAATGTATGGCTACACCTTC
-	-	TRBV27	TRBJ2-3	CASSARVDPDTQYF	TGTGCCAGCAGTGCCCGGGTAGACCCAGATACGCAGTATTTT
-	-	TRBV11-2	TRBJ1-4	CASRGEELATNEKLFF	TGTGCCAGCAGGGGGGAGGAACTAGCAACTAATGAAAAACTGTTTTTT
TRBD1	-	TRBV5-5	TRBJ2-1	CASSIEAGGTGEQFF	TGTGCCAGCAGCATAGAGGCAGGGGGCACGGGTGAGCAGTTCTTC
TRBD2	-	TRBV7-6	TRBJ2-1	CASSLELAGDGYNEQFF	TGTGCCAGCAGCTTAGAACTGGCGGGAGATGGGTACAATGAGCAGTTCTTC
TRBD2	-	TRBV6-5	TRBJ2-7	CASSPGLAGYEQYF	TGTGCCAGCAGCCCGGGACTAGCAGGGTACGAGCAGTACTTC
-	-	TRBV5-1	TRBJ2-1	CASSWGGGVGEQFF	TGCGCCAGCAGCTGGGGTGGAGGGGTGGGTGAGCAGTTCTTC
-	-	TRBV5-6	TRBJ2-7	CASSESGRPLIEQYF	TGTGCCAGCAGTGAAAGCGGAAGACCCCTGATCGAGCAGTACTTC
TRBD2	-	TRBV29-1	TRBJ2-2	CSVEDLGLPTGELFF	TGCAGCGTTGAAGATCTGGGACTACCCACCGGGGAGCTGTTTTTT